The 6 T cell receptor beta chains below were found in one sample sequenced in a study of spatial heterogeneity in lung cancer. MiXCR, run by TCRdb on the 5' RACE reads, gives a single entry per CDR3 protein. The table has 30,000 to 45,000 distinct CDR3 sequences, around 7.5% seen once. Time point meaning: sample taken at primary tumor resection. Unsorted tumor, nontumor lung tissue or cryopreserved PBMC supplied the whole RNA. This specimen consisted of PBMCs, obtained at surgery. The receptors stem from a male donor with early-stage non-small cell lung cancer.

There are a few counts of this clonotype. This chain uses TRBV30 with TRBJ2-1; tentative D call: TRBD2 (5 bases). V lost 3 bases, J lost 8 bases, and 11 bases lay in between. This CDR3 has 12 amino acids. Germline V CDR1 and CDR2: GTSNPN, SVGIG (reference sequence). The CDR3 protein is CAWRLAGHEQFF. The CDR3 region has the DNA TGTGCCTGGAGGCTAGCTGGTCATGAGCAGTTCTTC.

The gene calls are TRBV29-1 and TRBJ2-1, with 8 bases matching TRBD1. V lost 8 bases, J lost 2 bases, and 11 bases stayed unmatched. Germline V gene data show CDR1 as SQVTM and CDR2 as ANQGSEA. This CDR3 spans 15 amino acids. CDR3 nucleotide sequence: TGCAGCCAAATCTCAGGGGGCTATCCCTACAATGAGCAGTTCTTC. It yields the protein CSQISGGYPYNEQFF.

This clonotype came up many times. V gene TRBV5-6 combines with J gene TRBJ2-6; no clear D gene. Per germline, CDR1 SGHDT and CDR2 YYEEEE. V was cut by 2 bases and J by 2 bases, with 8 bases left in between. CDR3 length: 15 residues. The CDR3 DNA reads TGTGCCAGCAGCTTCTCTGGGGCTGGGGCCAACGTCCTGACTTTC. This translates into CASSFSGAGANVLTF.

As concerns this clonotype: A much larger clone sits a single nucleotide away, making a read error possible. The chain has TRBV18 and TRBJ2-3; 10 nucleotides agree with TRBD2. This CDR3 spans 16 amino acids. Germline V gives CDR1 KGHSH, CDR2 LQKENI. The CDR3 here is CASSPRSGGATDTRYF. For the CDR3, the DNA is TGTGCCAGCTCACCACGAAGCGGGGGGGCAACAGATACGCGGTATTTT.

The chain joins TRBV6-5 to TRBJ1-5, with D possibly matching TRBD1 (6 bases). CDR1 is MNHEY, CDR2 SVGAGI, per germline. CDR3 length: 13 amino acids. V lost 5 bases to trimming and J lost 4 bases, with 9 bases between them. CDR3 residues: CASSETGNQPQHF. The CDR3 region has the DNA TGTGCCAGCAGTGAAACAGGGAATCAGCCCCAGCATTTT.

This clonotype showed up many times. This chain connects TRBV30 to TRBJ1-1; tentative D call: TRBD1 (5 bases). The V end was cut by 0 bases, the J end by 6 bases, with 14 bases between. The CDR3 sequence is 14 residues long. Germline V gives CDR1 GTSNPN, CDR2 SVGIG (reference sequence). CDR3: CAWSVPGGQPEAFF. DNA for the CDR3: TGTGCCTGGAGTGTACCTGGGGGTCAGCCTGAAGCTTTCTTT.